This T cell receptor (beta chain) emerged from a study of cytomegalovirus exposure and HLA in healthy donors. About the study: A prior study identified just under 120 million unique TCR beta sequences from around 180 million T cells. Broader study findings: The authors later found HLA-associated TCR beta chains more clonally expanded than equally common others.

The primer mix had 60 Vbeta and 13 Jbeta primers. TCRdb's copy holds only in-frame clones and misses some; the assay was immunoSEQ multiplex PCR. The repertoire holds roughly 190,000 clones, with 65% to 85% as singletons. As concerns this clone: What it recognizes is unknown.

Trimming left V 2 bases short and J 4 bases short, with 6 bases between. CDR1 and CDR2 (germline): KGHSH, LQKENI. The CDR3 has 13 amino acids. This sequence was found in a female donor in good health and CMV-seronegative. Material: PBMCs. This chain joins TRBV18 and TRBJ1-5, with D unclear. The CDR3, as DNA: TGTGCCAGCTCACCAGGGAGAAATCAGCCCCAGCATTTT. Its translation: CASSPGRNQPQHF.